Below are 10 T cell receptor beta chains sequenced from a single sample in a study of vaccination and CD4 T cells after COVID-19. These receptors have no identified antigens. The treatment here: approximately nine-day PBMC culture with coronavirus spike peptide pools or control peptides (ViraFEST assay). Sequence data for DNA of cultured CD4+ T cells were generated by the Oncomine TCR Beta short-read assay. Using its own MiXCR run on the PCR reads, TCRdb lists one record per CDR3 protein. This table holds about 20,000 distinct CDR3 sequences, about four fifths found once. This material consisted of CD4+ T cells from blood, cultured in vitro, taken after SARS-CoV-2 vaccination. The receptor source for this set is a human donor who received a COVID-19 vaccine.

Here the CDR3 reads CASTERGTEYF. CDR3 bases: TGTGCCAGTACCGAACGAGGGACAGAGTACTTC. The V gene is TRBV2, the J gene TRBJ2-5, with 7 bases that match TRBD1. With 9 bases clipped from V and 12 bases from J, the junction kept 10 bases outside the gene matches. The germline CDR1 and CDR2 sequences are SNHLY and FYNNEI. CDR3 length: 11 residues.

The J gene is TRBJ2-3, the V gene TRBV27; TRBD1 agrees at 8 bases. V lost 2 bases, J lost 6 bases, and 7 bases stayed unmatched. The CDR3 runs 15 residues. Per germline, CDR1 MNHEY and CDR2 SMNVEV (reference sequence). The DNA of the CDR3 is TGTGCCAGCAGTTTAACCCAGGGGGCTCGGGATACGCAGTATTTT. Translation gives CASSLTQGARDTQYF.

J is TRBJ2-3 and V is TRBV29-1, with TRBD1 identical over 8 bases. V gave up 7 bases and J gave up 0 bases; unmatched junction bases: 3. Germline V gene sequence: CDR1 SQVTM, CDR2 ANQGSEA. The length of the CDR3 is 13 residues. For the CDR3, the DNA is TGCAGCGGGGGACAGGCTAGCACAGATACGCAGTATTTT. It specifies CSGGQASTDTQYF.

J is TRBJ2-3 and V is TRBV20-1; no firm D call. The CDR3 length is 13 residues. The V and J ends lost 6 bases and 1 base respectively, with 11 bases between them. Germline assignment: CDR1 DFQATT and CDR2 SNEGSKA (reference sequence). CDR3 in amino acids: CSAAPTRTDTQYF. DNA for the CDR3: TGCAGTGCGGCTCCGACCCGCACAGATACGCAGTATTTT.

V gene TRBV15 combines with J gene TRBJ2-7, with D possibly being TRBD1 or TRBD2 (7 bases each). Trimming took 0 bases from V and 1 from J, leaving 13 bases between them. CDR1 is LNHNV, CDR2 YYDKDF, per germline (reference sequence). The CDR3 runs to 16 residues. The CDR3 sequence is CATSRDRGRGSYEQYF. The CDR3 nucleotides read TGTGCCACCAGCAGAGATAGGGGGCGGGGGTCCTACGAGCAGTACTTC.

This clonotype was recorded once. The chain uses TRBV7-4 and TRBJ2-3; 8 bases align to TRBD1. V lost 11 bases and J lost 2; bases outside the gene matches: 9. Per germline, CDR1 SGHVT and CDR2 SQSDAQ. CDR3 length equals 14 residues. The CDR3 coding sequence is TGTGCCTGCCCCACAGGGGGGACCACAGATACGCAGTATTTT. Translating it yields CACPTGGTTDTQYF.

The chain carries TRBV12-3 or TRBV12-4 and TRBJ2-5; 9 bases agree with TRBD1. This CDR3 is 14 amino acids long. With V trimmed by 1 base and J by 7 bases, 4 bases remained unmatched. The CDR3 nucleotides read TGTGCCAGCAGTTTAGGAGGGACAGGGCGGACCCAGTACTTC. Amino acid sequence: CASSLGGTGRTQYF.

J is TRBJ2-3 and V is TRBV6-5; D may be TRBD1 or TRBD2 (5 bases each). The V end lost 0 bases, the J end lost 6 bases, and 7 bases lay between the germline ends. CDR3 length: 13 amino acids. From germline, CDR1 is MNHEY and CDR2 SVGAGI. For the CDR3, the DNA is TGTGCCAGCAGTTACTCGAGGGGTGATACGCAGTATTTT. Translating gives CASSYSRGDTQYF.

The CDR3 nucleotides read TGTGCCTGGATGTCAGGACTTACCTACGAGCAGTACTTC. Amino acid sequence: CAWMSGLTYEQYF. The genes are TRBV30 and TRBJ2-7; D perhaps matches TRBD2 (5 bases). Per germline, CDR1 GTSNPN and CDR2 SVGIG (reference sequence). CDR3 length: 13 residues. V lost 4 bases and J lost 2, with 12 bases in between.

The chain couples TRBV20-1 to TRBJ1-2, with 7 bases that match TRBD1. V lost 0 bases and J lost 8; bases outside the gene matches: 9. Germline CDR1 and CDR2: DFQATT and SNEGSKA (reference sequence). The CDR3 is made up of 14 amino acids. The CDR3 DNA reads TGCAGTGCTAGAGATCCAGGGGGGGAAGGCGGCTACACCTTC. The encoded protein is CSARDPGGEGGYTF.